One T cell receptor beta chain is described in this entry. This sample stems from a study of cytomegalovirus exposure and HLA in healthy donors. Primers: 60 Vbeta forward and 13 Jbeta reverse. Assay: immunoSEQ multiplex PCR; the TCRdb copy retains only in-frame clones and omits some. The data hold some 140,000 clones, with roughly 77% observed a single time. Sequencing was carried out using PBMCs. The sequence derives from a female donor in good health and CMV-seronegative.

CDR3: CASSLTRGGYDEQFF. CDR3 bases: TGCGCCAGCAGCTTGACGAGGGGGGGCTATGATGAGCAGTTCTTC. This chain connects TRBV5-1 to TRBJ2-1, with D maybe TRBD2 (7 bases). Trimming stripped 1 base from V and 8 bases from J, with 16 bases between. The CDR3 length is 15 residues. Germline loops: CDR1 SGHRS, CDR2 YFSETQ.